Listed below are T cell receptor beta chains from one sample, sequenced in a study of long-term antiretroviral therapy in people with HIV. The protocol was immunoSEQ multiplex PCR, while the TCRdb copy is restricted to in-frame clones and leaves out a portion. The table includes about 39,000 clones, approximately 85% detected once. The source material was unsorted PBMCs, sampled 3.1 years after starting antiretroviral therapy. The origin of the receptors is a woman aged 45-59 years with HIV. CDR3s include the opening cysteine and the closing phenylalanine or tryptophan. A D gene is named only where the DNA matches it firmly. Size values are once, few and many counts, or a class for expanded clones, and some rows have none.

size	D	length	V	J	CDR3
NA	NA	15	TRBV25-1	TRBJ1-6	CASSDRDGPLVSLHF
NA	TRBD1	13	TRBV7-6	TRBJ1-5	CASSVDREAPQHF
NA	NA	16	TRBV6-5	TRBJ2-3	CASSYSSGGGTDTQYF
NA	NA	13	TRBV5-4	TRBJ1-1	CASSQGRNTEAFF
once	NA	16	TRBV18	TRBJ2-5	CASSPQAPGSQETQYF
NA	NA	12	TRBV7-9	TRBJ2-1	CASSLAYNEQFF
once	TRBD1	14	TRBV5-1	TRBJ2-5	CASSSDRVSETQYF
NA	NA	16	TRBV13	TRBJ1-4	CASSFRVKATNEKLFF
few	TRBD1	17	TRBV5-1	TRBJ1-2	CASSLFPNGQGGYGYTF
few	NA	14	TRBV6-1	TRBJ2-7	CASSPTGGGYEQYF
NA	NA	13	TRBV30	TRBJ1-1	CAWRPGGNTEAFF
NA	NA	16	TRBV5-8	TRBJ1-6	CASSLEGEIFGSPLHF
NA	NA	15	TRBV4-3	TRBJ2-7	CASSQDGGAPYEQYF
NA	NA	12	TRBV29-1	TRBJ1-1	CSVTTMNTEAFF
NA	TRBD1	17	TRBV5-1	TRBJ1-6	CASSFGGGDRGDSPLHF
NA	NA	11	TRBV18	TRBJ1-3	CASSPGNTIYF
NA	NA	15	TRBV10-3	TRBJ1-2	CAISEDGRANYGYTF
NA	NA	14	TRBV7-2	TRBJ1-1	CASSLAPGNTEAFF
NA	TRBD1	17	TRBV7-9	TRBJ1-1	CASSNSGTGGSNTEAFF
once	NA	15	TRBV6-6	TRBJ1-1	CASTTGNRVNTEAFF
NA	NA	16	TRBV4-1	TRBJ2-2	CASSQQTGSNTGELFF
NA	NA	13	TRBV9	TRBJ2-7	CASSANSGYEQYF
NA	TRBD1	14	TRBV6-1	TRBJ1-2	CASSAPTGPYGYTF
NA	NA	17	TRBV7-6	TRBJ1-1	CASSFQTATYEHGEAFF
once	NA	15	TRBV5-4	TRBJ1-2	CASSLISGSTYGYTF
NA	TRBD1	14	TRBV5-1	TRBJ1-2	CASSGTGVNYGYTF
NA	NA	15	TRBV18	TRBJ2-6	CASSHSSSGANVLTF
once	NA	11	TRBV18	TRBJ2-1	CASSHGREQFF
NA	NA	13	TRBV30	TRBJ1-1	CAWIRGRYTEAFF
NA	NA	14	TRBV27	TRBJ1-1	CASSFGGTNTEAFF
NA	NA	14	TRBV6-5	TRBJ2-2	CASRGSSEAGELFF
NA	NA	14	TRBV6-1	TRBJ1-2	CASSEVGANYGYTF
NA	NA	10	TRBV20-1	TRBJ1-4	CSAEDEKLFF
NA	TRBD1	16	TRBV7-2	TRBJ1-4	CASSPIDRVANEKLFF
NA	NA	14	TRBV19	TRBJ1-1	CASSIGFMNTEAFF
NA	NA	14	TRBV4-1	TRBJ1-1	CASSQQGWVTEAFF
NA	TRBD2	15	TRBV7-2	TRBJ2-3	CASSLGTSGVDTQYF
NA	NA	15	TRBV7-8	TRBJ2-1	CASSSTGQTENEQFF
NA	TRBD2	16	TRBV4-1	TRBJ2-7	CASSPGLAGGVYEQYF
NA	NA	15	TRBV19	TRBJ2-5	CASSINTPYQETQYF
NA	NA	13	TRBV4-1	TRBJ1-5	CASSQLTDQPQHF
few	NA	13	TRBV5-1	TRBJ1-2	CASSAVGRVGYTF
NA	NA	15	TRBV5-5	TRBJ1-4	CASSSGLTTNEKLFF
NA	NA	16	TRBV5-4	TRBJ2-2	CASSLVPGFRTGELFF
NA	NA	16	TRBV5-1	TRBJ2-1	CASSLGARDTVNEQFF
NA	NA	14	TRBV18	TRBJ1-1	CASSPFSENTEAFF
NA	TRBD1	13	TRBV10-3	TRBJ2-3	CAISGTGGDTQYF
NA	NA	14	TRBV14	TRBJ2-1	CASSQEVYYNEQFF
NA	NA	13	TRBV6-6	TRBJ2-2	CASREWNTGELFF
NA	NA	17	TRBV7-9	TRBJ2-5	CASSEPKRHTRPETQYF
NA	TRBD2	16	TRBV9	TRBJ2-3	CASSVGSGGAADTQYF
NA	NA	15	TRBV18	TRBJ1-1	CASSHGPTVNTEAFF
NA	NA	13	TRBV18	TRBJ1-1	CASSPSTASITFF
NA	NA	15	TRBV7-9	TRBJ1-4	CASSLQPGRDEKLFF
NA	TRBD2	17	TRBV29-1	TRBJ2-1	CSVEGLAGGSSYNEQFF
NA	NA	15	TRBV19	TRBJ1-4	CASSITGKTNEKLFF
NA	TRBD2	17	TRBV18	TRBJ2-5	CASSPRGLAGGQETQYF